These 2 T cell receptor beta chains were all obtained from the same sample, sequenced in a study of blood T cell repertoires in COVID-19. The table came from immunoSEQ multiplex PCR; TCRdb's copy has only in-frame clones and leaves some out. The sample carries about 330,000 clones, about 92% recorded once. What was sequenced was PBMCs or T cells enriched from blood (not recorded which). The receptors here all came from a woman in her thirties who had recovered from COVID-19.

The table lists this clone with a count of one. V gene TRBV7-2 combines with J gene TRBJ2-7; TRBD2 matches at 8 bases. The CDR3 runs 15 residues. J lost 0 bases, V lost 0 bases, and 1 base had no gene match. CDR1 SGHTA and CDR2 FQGNSA come from the germline V gene. The CDR3, as DNA: TGTGCCAGCAGCTTAGCCGGGACTAGCTCCTACGAGCAGTACTTC. Encoded protein: CASSLAGTSSYEQYF.

J is TRBJ2-5 and V is TRBV6-5, with D perhaps matching TRBD1 (6 bases). CDR1 and CDR2 from the germline V gene are MNHEY and SVGAGI. CDR3 size: 13 residues. Trimming took off 6 bases at V and 2 bases at J, with 10 bases between the two ends. This CDR3 reads CASSRTVQETQYF. The CDR3 coding sequence is TGTGCCAGCAGCCGGACAGTTCAAGAGACCCAGTACTTC.